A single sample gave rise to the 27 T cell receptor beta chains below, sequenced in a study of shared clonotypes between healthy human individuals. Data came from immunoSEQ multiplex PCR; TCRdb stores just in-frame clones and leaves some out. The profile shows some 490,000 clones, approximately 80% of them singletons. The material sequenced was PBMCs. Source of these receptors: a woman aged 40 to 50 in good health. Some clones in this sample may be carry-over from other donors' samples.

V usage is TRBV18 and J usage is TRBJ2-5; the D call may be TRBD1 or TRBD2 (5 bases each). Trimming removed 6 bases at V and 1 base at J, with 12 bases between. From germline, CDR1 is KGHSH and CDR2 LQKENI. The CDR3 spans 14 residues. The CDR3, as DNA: TGTGCCAGCTCCCCGGCCGGGACCCAAGAGACCCAGTACTTC. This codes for CASSPAGTQETQYF.

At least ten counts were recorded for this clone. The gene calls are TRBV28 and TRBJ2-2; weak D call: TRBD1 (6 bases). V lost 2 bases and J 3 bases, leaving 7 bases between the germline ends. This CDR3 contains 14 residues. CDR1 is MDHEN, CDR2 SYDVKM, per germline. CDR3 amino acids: CASSLEGDTGELFF. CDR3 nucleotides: TGTGCCAGCAGTTTAGAGGGGGACACCGGGGAGCTGTTTTTT.

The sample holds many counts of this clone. CDR3 nucleotide sequence: TGCGCCAGCAGTGAGTCGAAAGGTGAAAGCACTGAAGCTTTCTTT. Translating it yields CASSESKGESTEAFF. The chain links TRBV10-1 to TRBJ1-1; no definite D call. CDR1 is WNHNN, CDR2 SYGVQD, per germline (reference sequence). The ends were cut back, 0 bases at V and 4 bases at J, with 12 bases in the middle. The CDR3 runs 15 residues.

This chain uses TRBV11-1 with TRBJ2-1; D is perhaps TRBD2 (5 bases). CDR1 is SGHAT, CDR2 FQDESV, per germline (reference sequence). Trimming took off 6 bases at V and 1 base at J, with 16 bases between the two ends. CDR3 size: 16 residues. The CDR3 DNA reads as TGTGCCAGCAGTCCCCGGAGGCGGCCTTCCTACAATGAGCAGTTCTTC. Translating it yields CASSPRRRPSYNEQFF.

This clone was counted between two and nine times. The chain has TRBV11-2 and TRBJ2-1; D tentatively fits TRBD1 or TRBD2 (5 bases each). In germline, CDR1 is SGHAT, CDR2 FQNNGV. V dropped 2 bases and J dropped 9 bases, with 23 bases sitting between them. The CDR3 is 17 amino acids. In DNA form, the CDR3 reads TGTGCCAGCAGCTTATACGGGGCGACGGAGACCCTAGCTGAGCAGTTCTTC. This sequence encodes CASSLYGATETLAEQFF. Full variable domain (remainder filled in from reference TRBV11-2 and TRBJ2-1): EAGVAQSPRYKIIEKRQSVAFWCNPISGHATLYWYQQILGQGPKLLIQFQNNGVVDDSQLPKDRFSAERLKGVDSTLKIQPAKLEDSAVYLCASSLYGATETLAEQFFGPGTRLTVL.

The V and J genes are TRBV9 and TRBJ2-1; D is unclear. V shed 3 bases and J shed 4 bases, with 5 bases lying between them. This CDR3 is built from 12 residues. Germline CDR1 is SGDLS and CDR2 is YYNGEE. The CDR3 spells CASSAQYNEQFF. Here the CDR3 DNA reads TGTGCCAGCAGCGCCCAATACAATGAGCAGTTCTTC.

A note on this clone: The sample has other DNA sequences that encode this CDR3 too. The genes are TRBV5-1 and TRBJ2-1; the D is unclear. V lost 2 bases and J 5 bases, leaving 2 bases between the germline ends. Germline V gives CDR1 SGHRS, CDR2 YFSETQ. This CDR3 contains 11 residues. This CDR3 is CASSFNNEQFF. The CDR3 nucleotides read TGCGCCAGCAGCTTTAACAATGAGCAGTTCTTC.

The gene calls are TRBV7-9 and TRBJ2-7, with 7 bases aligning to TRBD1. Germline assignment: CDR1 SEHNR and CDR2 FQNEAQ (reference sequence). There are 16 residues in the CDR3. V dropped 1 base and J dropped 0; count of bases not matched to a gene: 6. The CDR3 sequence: CASSLDPGQSSYEQYF. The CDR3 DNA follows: TGTGCCAGCAGCTTAGACCCGGGACAGAGCTCCTACGAGCAGTACTTC.

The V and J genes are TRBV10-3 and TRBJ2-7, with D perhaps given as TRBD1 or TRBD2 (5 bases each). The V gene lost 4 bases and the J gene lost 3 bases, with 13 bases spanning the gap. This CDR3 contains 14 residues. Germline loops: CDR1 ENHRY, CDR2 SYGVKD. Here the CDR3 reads CAISVQLGDYEQYF. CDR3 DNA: TGTGCCATCAGTGTCCAACTGGGGGACTACGAGCAGTACTTC.

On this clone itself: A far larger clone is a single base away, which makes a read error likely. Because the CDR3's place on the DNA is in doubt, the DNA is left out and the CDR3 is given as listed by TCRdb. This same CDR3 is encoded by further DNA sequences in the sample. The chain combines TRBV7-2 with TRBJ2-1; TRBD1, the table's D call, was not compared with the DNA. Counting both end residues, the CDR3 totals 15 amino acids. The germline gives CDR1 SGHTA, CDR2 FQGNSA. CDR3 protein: CASSLVGQGAREQFF.

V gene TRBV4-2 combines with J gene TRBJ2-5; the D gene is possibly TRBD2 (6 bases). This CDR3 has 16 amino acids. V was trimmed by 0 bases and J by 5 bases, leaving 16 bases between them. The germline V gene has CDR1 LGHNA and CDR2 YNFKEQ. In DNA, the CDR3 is TGTGCCAGCAGCCAAGAGGGGACTCCCCCTAGGGAGACCCAGTACTTC. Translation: CASSQEGTPPRETQYF.

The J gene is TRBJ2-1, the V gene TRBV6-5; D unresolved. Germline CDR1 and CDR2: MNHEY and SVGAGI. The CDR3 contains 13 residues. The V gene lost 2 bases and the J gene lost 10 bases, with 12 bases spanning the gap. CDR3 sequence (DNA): TGTGCCAGCAGTTACCTCAAGGGTCCGGAGCAGTTCTTC. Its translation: CASSYLKGPEQFF.

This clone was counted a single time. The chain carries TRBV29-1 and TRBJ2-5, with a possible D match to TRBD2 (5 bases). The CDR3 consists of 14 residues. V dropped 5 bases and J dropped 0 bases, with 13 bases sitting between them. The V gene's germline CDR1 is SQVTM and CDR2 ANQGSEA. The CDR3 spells CSVRGGPNQETQYF. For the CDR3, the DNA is TGCAGCGTTCGTGGAGGACCGAACCAAGAGACCCAGTACTTC. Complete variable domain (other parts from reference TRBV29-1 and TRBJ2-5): SAVISQKPSRDICQRGTSLTIQCQVDSQVTMMFWYRQQPGQSLTLIATANQGSEATYESGFVIDKFPISRPNLTFSTLTVSNMSPEDSSIYLCSVRGGPNQETQYFGPGTRLLVL.

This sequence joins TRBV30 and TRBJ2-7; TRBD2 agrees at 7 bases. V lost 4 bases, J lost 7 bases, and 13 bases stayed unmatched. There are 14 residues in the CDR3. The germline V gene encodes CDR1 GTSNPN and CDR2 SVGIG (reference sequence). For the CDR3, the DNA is TGTGCCTGGAATGTGGGAGGGCCTCCCGGTGAGCAGTACTTC. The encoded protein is CAWNVGGPPGEQYF.

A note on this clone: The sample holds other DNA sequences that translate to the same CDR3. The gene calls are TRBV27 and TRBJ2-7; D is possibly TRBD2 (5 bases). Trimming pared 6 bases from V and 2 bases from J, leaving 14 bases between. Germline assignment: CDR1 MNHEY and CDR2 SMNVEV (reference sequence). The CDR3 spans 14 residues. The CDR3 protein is CASSLKDGTYEQYF. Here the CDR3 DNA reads TGTGCCAGCAGCCTTAAGGACGGGACCTACGAGCAGTACTTC.

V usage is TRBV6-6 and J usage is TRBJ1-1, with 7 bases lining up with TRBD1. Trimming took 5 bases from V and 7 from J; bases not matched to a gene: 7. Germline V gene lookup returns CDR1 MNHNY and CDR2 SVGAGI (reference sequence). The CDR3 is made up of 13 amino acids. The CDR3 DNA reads TGTGCCAGCAGTGGCAGGGGGTATGATGAAGCTTTCTTT. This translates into CASSGRGYDEAFF.

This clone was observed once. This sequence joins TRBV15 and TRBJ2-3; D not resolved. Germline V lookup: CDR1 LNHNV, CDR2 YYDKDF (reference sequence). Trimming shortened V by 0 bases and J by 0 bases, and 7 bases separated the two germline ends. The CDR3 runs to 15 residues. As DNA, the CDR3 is TGTGCCACCAGCAGAGATCGACTTAGCACAGATACGCAGTATTTT. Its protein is CATSRDRLSTDTQYF.

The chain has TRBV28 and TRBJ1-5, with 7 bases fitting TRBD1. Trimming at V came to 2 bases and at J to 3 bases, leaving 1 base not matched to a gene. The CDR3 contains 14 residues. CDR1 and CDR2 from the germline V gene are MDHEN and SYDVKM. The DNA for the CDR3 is TGTGCCAGCAGTTTAACAGGGGTCAATCAGCCCCAGCATTTT. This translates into CASSLTGVNQPQHF. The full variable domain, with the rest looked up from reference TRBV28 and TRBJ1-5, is DVKVTQSSRYLVKRTGEKVFLECVQDMDHENMFWYRQDPGLGLRLIYFSYDVKMKEKGDIPEGYSVSREKKERFSLILESASTNQTSMYLCASSLTGVNQPQHFGDGTRLSIL.

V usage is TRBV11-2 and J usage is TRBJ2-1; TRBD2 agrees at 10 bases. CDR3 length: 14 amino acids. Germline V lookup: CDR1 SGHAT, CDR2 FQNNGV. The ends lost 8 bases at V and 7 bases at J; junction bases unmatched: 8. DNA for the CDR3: TGTGCCAGCCACAGACTAGCGGGTCCAAATGAGCAGTTCTTC. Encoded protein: CASHRLAGPNEQFF.

The CDR3 DNA follows: TGTGCCAGCAGCGTAGACAGTAACTATGGCTACACCTTC. Its translation is CASSVDSNYGYTF. V is TRBV9 and J is TRBJ1-2; D gene uncertain. The V gene's germline CDR1 is SGDLS and CDR2 YYNGEE. The CDR3 loop spans 13 amino acids. V shed 0 bases and J shed 1 base, with 4 bases lying between them.

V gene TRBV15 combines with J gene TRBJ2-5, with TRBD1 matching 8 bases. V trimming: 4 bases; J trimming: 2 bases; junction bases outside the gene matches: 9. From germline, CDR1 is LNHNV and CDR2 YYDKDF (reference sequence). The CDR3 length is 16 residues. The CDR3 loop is CATSTGDRLGQETQYF. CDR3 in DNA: TGTGCCACCAGCACAGGGGACAGGTTGGGGCAAGAGACCCAGTACTTC.

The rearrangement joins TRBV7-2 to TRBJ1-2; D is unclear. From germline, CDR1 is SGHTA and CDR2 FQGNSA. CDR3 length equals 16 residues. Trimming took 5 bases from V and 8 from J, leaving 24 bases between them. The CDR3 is CASSQAPPEQRVGYTF. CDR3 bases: TGTGCCAGCAGCCAAGCCCCCCCGGAACAGAGGGTAGGCTACACCTTC.

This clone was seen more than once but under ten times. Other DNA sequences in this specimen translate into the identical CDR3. DNA for the CDR3: TGCGCCAGCAGCTTGCCGGGGAAGGAGACCCAGTACTTC. It encodes CASSLPGKETQYF. The V gene is TRBV5-1, the J gene TRBJ2-5; possible D gene TRBD2, 5 bases. This CDR3 has 13 residues. In germline, CDR1 is SGHRS, CDR2 YFSETQ. V was trimmed by 1 base and J by 5 bases, leaving 9 bases between them.

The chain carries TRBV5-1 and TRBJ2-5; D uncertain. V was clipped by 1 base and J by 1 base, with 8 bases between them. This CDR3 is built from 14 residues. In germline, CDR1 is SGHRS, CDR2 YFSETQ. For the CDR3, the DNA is TGCGCCAGCAGCTTGTCAGGAACCCAAGAGACCCAGTACTTC. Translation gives CASSLSGTQETQYF.

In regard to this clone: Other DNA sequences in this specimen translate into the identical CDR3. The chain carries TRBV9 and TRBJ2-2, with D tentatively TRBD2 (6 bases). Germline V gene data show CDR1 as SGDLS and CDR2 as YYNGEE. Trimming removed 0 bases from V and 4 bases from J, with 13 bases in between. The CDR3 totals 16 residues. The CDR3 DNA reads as TGTGCCAGCAGCGTAGGAGGTGGGAGGATCACCGGGGAGCTGTTTTTT. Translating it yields CASSVGGGRITGELFF.

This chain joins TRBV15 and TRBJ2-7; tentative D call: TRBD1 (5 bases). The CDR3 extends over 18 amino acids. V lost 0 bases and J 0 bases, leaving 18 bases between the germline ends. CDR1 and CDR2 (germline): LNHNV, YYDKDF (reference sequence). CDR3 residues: CATSRDNTDPTVSYEQYF. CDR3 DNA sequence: TGTGCCACCAGCAGAGACAACACCGACCCGACAGTCTCCTACGAGCAGTACTTC. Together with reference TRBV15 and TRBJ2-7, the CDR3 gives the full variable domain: DAMVIQNPRYQVTQFGKPVTLSCSQTLNHNVMYWYQQKSSQAPKLLFHYYDKDFNNEADTPDNFQSRRPNTSFCFLDIRSPGLGDTAMYLCATSRDNTDPTVSYEQYFGPGTRLTVT.

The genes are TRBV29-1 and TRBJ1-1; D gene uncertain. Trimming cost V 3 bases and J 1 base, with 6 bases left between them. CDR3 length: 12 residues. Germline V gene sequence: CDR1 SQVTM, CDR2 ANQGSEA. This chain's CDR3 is CSVDPGNTEAFF. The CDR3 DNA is TGCAGCGTTGACCCCGGGAACACTGAAGCTTTCTTT.